This TCR beta chain comes out of a study of CXCR3-negative and CXCR3-positive naive CD8 T cells. The overall study: The dataset comprises around 140 million TRB reads in total, with about 1.5 +/- 0.3 million reads per library. Broader study findings: Researchers reported similar TRBV-TRBJ usage in naive CXCR3-negative and CXCR3-positive cells, though memory differed.

About this clonotype: Its matching antigen is unknown.

It was by 5' RACE with UMI labels that the TRB cDNA libraries were prepared. TCRdb reprocessed the 5' RACE reads and reports one entry per CDR3 protein, with no DNA. This listing includes about 120,000 distinct CDR3 sequences. The TCR sequence derives from a human donor in good health. Some clones in this sample may be carry-over from other donors' samples. The sample comprised naive CXCR3- CD8+ T cells from blood. Sample subset: CD45RO-CCR7+CD27+CD95- naive CD8+ T cells lacking CXCR3 (TNR3-).

CDR3 protein: CASSFGAQNTEAFF. The genes are TRBV5-5 and TRBJ1-1. The CDR3 consists of 14 residues. Germline assignment: CDR1 SGHKS and CDR2 YYEKEE (reference sequence).